The TCR beta chain described here comes from a study of T cell repertoires in cytomegalovirus infection. This clonotype showed up many times. Its antigen is not identified. CDR1 SGHTA and CDR2 FQGNSA come from the germline V gene. V lost 5 bases and J 3 bases, leaving 15 bases between the germline ends. The CDR3 spans 15 residues. Broader study findings: The ex vivo response was dominated by HLA-C-restricted CMV-specific TCR beta clonotypes.

A single record per CDR3 protein comes from TCRdb applying MiXCR to the reads. The table records 150,000 to 200,000 distinct CDR3 sequences, over 25% of them present only once. The receptor was isolated from a human donor in good health (CMV status not recorded). Some clones in this sample may be carry-over from other donors' samples. Sequences were obtained from PBMCs. This chain uses TRBV7-2 with TRBJ2-3; D gene uncertain. The DNA for the CDR3 is TGTGCCAGCAGCCAAGGTGGCAGAATAACAGATACGCAGTATTTT. This encodes CASSQGGRITDTQYF.